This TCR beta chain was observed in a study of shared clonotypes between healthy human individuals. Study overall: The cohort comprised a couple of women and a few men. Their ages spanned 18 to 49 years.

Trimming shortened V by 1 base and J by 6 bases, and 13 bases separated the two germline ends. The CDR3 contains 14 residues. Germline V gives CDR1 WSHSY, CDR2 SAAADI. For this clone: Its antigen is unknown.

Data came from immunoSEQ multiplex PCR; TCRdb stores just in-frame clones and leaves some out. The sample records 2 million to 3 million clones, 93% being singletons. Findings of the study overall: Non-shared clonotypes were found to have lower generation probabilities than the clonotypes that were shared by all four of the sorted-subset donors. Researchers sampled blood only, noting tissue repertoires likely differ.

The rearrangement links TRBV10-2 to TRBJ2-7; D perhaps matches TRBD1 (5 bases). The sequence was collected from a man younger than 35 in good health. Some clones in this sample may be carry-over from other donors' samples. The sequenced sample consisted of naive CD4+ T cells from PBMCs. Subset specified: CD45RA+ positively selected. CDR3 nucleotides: TGCGCCAGCAGTGAGTTGCTTCTTGGGGCCGAGCAGTACTTC. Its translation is CASSELLLGAEQYF.